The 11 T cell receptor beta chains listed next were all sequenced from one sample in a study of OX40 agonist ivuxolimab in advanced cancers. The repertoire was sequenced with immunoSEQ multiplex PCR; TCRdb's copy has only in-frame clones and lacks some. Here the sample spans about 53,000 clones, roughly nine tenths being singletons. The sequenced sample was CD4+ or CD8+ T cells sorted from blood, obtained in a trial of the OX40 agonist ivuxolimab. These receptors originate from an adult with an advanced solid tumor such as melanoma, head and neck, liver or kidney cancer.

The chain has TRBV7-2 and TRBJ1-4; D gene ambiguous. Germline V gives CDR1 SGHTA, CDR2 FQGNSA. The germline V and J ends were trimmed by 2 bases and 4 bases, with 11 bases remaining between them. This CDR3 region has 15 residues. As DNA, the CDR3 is TGTGCCAGCAGCTTAATCCCCAGTAATAATGAAAAACTGTTTTTT. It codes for CASSLIPSNNEKLFF. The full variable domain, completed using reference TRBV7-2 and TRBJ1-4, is GAGVSQSPSNKVTEKGKDVELRCDPISGHTALYWYRQSLGQGLEFLIYFQGNSAPDKSGLPSDRFSAERTGGSVSTLTIQRTQQEDSAVYLCASSLIPSNNEKLFFGSGTQLSVL.

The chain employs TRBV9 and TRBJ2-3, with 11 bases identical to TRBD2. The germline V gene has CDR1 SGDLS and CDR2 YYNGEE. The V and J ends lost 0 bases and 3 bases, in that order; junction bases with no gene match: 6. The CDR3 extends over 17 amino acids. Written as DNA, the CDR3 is TGTGCCAGCAGCGTAGACCTAGCGGGAGGTTGGACAGATACGCAGTATTTT. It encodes CASSVDLAGGWTDTQYF.

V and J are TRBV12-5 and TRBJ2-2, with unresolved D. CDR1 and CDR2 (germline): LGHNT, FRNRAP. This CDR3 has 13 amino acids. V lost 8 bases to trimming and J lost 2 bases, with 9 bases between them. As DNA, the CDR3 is TGTGCTAGTAGTGTGGGAAACACCGGGGAGCTGTTTTTT. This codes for CASSVGNTGELFF.

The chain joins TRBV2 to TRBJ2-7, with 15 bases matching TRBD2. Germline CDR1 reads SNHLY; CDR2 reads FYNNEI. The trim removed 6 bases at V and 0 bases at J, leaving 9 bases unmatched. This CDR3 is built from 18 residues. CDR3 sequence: CASREPGLAGGHSYEQYF. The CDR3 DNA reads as TGTGCCAGCAGGGAACCGGGACTAGCGGGAGGTCACTCCTACGAGCAGTACTTC.

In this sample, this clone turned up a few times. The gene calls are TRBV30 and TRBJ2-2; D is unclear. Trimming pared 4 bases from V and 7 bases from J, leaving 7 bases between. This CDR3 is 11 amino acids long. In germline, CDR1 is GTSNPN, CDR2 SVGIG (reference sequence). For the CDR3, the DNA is TGTGCCTGGACAAGGGACGGGGAGCTGTTTTTT. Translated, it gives CAWTRDGELFF. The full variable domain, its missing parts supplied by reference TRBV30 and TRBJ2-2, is SQTIHQWPATLVQPVGSPLSLECTVEGTSNPNLYWYRQAAGRGLQLLFYSVGIGQISSEVPQNLSASRPQDRQFILSSKKLLLSDSGFYLCAWTRDGELFFGEGSRLTVL.

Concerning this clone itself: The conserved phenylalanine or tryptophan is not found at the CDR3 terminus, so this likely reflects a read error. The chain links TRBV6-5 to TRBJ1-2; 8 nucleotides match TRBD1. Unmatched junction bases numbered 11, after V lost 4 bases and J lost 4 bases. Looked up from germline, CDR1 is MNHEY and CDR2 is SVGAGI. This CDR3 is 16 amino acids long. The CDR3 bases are TGTGCCAGCAGTTCCCCGGCAGGGGGCGAGACCTATGGCTACACCCTC. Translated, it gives CASSSPAGGETYGYTL.

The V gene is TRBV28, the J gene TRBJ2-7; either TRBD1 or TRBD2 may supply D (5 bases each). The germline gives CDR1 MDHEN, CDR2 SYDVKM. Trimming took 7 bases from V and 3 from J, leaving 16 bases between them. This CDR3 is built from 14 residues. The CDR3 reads CASTNWGSVYEQYF. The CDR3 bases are TGTGCCAGCACCAATTGGGGGTCCGTCTACGAGCAGTACTTC.

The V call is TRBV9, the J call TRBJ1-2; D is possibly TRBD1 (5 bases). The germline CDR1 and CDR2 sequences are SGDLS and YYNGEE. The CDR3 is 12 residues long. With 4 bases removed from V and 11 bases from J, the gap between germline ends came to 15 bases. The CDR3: CASSPGLWGYTF. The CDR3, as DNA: TGTGCCAGCAGCCCAGGTCTCTGGGGGTACACCTTC.

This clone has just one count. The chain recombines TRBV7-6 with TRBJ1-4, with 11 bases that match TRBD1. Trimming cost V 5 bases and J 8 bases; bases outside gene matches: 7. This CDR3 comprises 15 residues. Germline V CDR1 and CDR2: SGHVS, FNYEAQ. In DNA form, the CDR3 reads TGTGCCAGCAGCCCAGGGACAGGGGGGTACGAAAAACTGTTTTTT. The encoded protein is CASSPGTGGYEKLFF.

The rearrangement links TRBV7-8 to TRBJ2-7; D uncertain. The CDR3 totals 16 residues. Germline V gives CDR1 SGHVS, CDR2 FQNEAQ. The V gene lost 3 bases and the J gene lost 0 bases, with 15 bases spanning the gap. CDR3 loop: CASSFSRLFSSYEQYF. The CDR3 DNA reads TGTGCCAGCAGCTTCTCGCGACTGTTTAGCTCCTACGAGCAGTACTTC. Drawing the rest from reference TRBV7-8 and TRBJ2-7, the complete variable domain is GAGVSQSPRYKVAKRGQDVALRCDPISGHVSLFWYQQALGQGPEFLTYFQNEAQLDKSGLPSDRFFAERPEGSVSTLKIQRTQQEDSAVYLCASSFSRLFSSYEQYFGPGTRLTVT.

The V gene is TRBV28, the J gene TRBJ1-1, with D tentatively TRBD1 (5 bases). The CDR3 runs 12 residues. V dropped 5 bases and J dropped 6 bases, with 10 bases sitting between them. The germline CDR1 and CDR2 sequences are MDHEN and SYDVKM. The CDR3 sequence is CASSPGWAEAFF. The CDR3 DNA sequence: TGTGCCAGCAGTCCAGGGTGGGCTGAAGCTTTCTTT.